A selection of T cell receptor beta chains follows, all from one sample in a study of CD8+ T cells in alopecia areata. The assay was immunoSEQ multiplex PCR, and TCRdb's table has in-frame clones only and misses some. The sample records under 200,000 clones, 65% being singletons. Here the sequenced sample was CD4+ T cells sorted from blood, taken at week 4, from a patient treated with tofacitinib. All receptors derive from a human donor with alopecia areata. Each CDR3 is given with its conserved first and last residue. The D gene is left open where the match is weak. Expanded clones get a size class; other rows say once, few or many, or leave the size out.

D gene	V gene	J gene	clone size	CDR3 protein	CDR3 DNA
TRBD1	TRBV5-1	TRBJ1-2	NA	CASSEIRQGSDGYTF	TGCGCCAGCAGCGAAATTCGACAGGGAAGTGATGGCTACACCTTC
TRBD2	TRBV5-1	TRBJ2-7	NA	CASSSGTSIPVEQYF	TGCGCCAGCAGCTCGGGGACTAGCATCCCGGTCGAGCAGTACTTC
NA	TRBV6-5	TRBJ1-2	NA	CASSYQGRSNYGYTF	TGTGCCAGCAGTTACCAGGGGCGCAGTAACTATGGCTACACCTTC
TRBD1	TRBV18	TRBJ2-5	NA	CASSPPRDREETQYF	TGTGCCAGCTCACCACCGAGGGACAGGGAAGAGACCCAGTACTTC
NA	TRBV29-1	TRBJ1-5	few	CSAAQGSQPQHF	TGCAGCGCCGCCCAGGGAAGTCAGCCCCAGCATTTT
TRBD1	TRBV30	TRBJ2-5	NA	CAWSVQGVETQYF	TGTGCCTGGAGTGTACAGGGGGTGGAGACCCAGTACTTC
NA	TRBV19	TRBJ1-6	NA	CASSIRAGISPLHF	TGTGCCAGTAGTATCCGGGCAGGGATTTCACCCCTCCACTTT
NA	TRBV2	TRBJ2-1	NA	CASSPLSSYNEQFF	TGTGCCAGCAGTCCCCTCAGCTCCTACAATGAGCAGTTCTTC
NA	TRBV30	TRBJ2-1	NA	CAWSVSWTYHNEQFF	TGTGCCTGGAGTGTATCATGGACTTATCACAATGAGCAGTTCTTC
TRBD1	TRBV27	TRBJ2-7	NA	CASRTSDRPSYEQYF	TGTGCCAGCCGAACTTCGGACAGGCCGTCCTACGAGCAGTACTTC
NA	TRBV30	TRBJ1-4	NA	CAWSRGFGEKLFF	TGTGCCTGGTCAAGGGGGTTTGGAGAAAAACTGTTTTTT
NA	TRBV7-3	TRBJ2-3	NA	CASSLIAHTDTQYF	TGTGCCAGCAGCTTAATCGCCCACACAGATACGCAGTATTTT
TRBD1	TRBV9	TRBJ2-5	NA	CASSYGTGVIETQYF	TGTGCCAGCAGCTACGGGACAGGGGTAATAGAGACCCAGTACTTC
TRBD2	TRBV30	TRBJ2-5	NA	CAGTTIAGVETQYF	TGTGCTGGAACCACGATCGCGGGGGTAGAGACCCAGTACTTC
NA	TRBV5-5	TRBJ1-2	few	CASSFQGLNYGYTF	TGTGCCAGCAGCTTCCAGGGGTTGAACTATGGCTACACCTTC
NA	TRBV12-5	TRBJ2-1	NA	CASGFPAGTDSYNEQFF	TGTGCTAGTGGTTTTCCCGCCGGGACGGACTCCTACAATGAGCAGTTCTTC
NA	TRBV20-1	TRBJ2-5	NA	CSARDGETQYF	TGCAGTGCTAGAGATGGGGAGACCCAGTACTTC
NA	TRBV7-9	TRBJ2-1	NA	CASSFTLSYNEQFF	TGTGCCAGCAGCTTTACCCTCTCCTACAATGAGCAGTTCTTC
NA	TRBV7-2	TRBJ2-5	NA	CASSLTKETQYF	TGTGCCAGCAGCTTAACCAAGGAGACCCAGTACTTC
NA	TRBV25-1	TRBJ2-7	NA	CASLGETWSSEQYF	TGTGCCAGCCTGGGAGAGACGTGGTCGTCCGAGCAGTACTTC
TRBD2	TRBV7-9	TRBJ2-3	NA	CASSTGLADTDTQYF	TGTGCCAGCAGCACGGGACTAGCGGACACAGATACGCAGTATTTT
NA	TRBV6-6	TRBJ2-7	NA	CATRQFSYEQYF	TGTGCCACCCGACAGTTCTCCTACGAGCAGTACTTC
NA	TRBV4-1	TRBJ1-5	NA	CASSQGQGGNQPQHF	TGCGCCAGCAGCCAGGGTCAGGGTGGCAATCAGCCCCAGCATTTT
NA	TRBV7-2	TRBJ2-4	NA	CASSTHGNIQYF	TGTGCCAGCAGCACACACGGGAACATTCAGTACTTC
NA	TRBV5-1	TRBJ2-5	NA	CASSLGRVTQYF	TGCGCCAGCAGCTTGGGGCGGGTGACCCAGTACTTC
NA	TRBV25-1	TRBJ2-2	NA	CASSVGPTSTGELFF	TGTGCCAGCAGTGTAGGTCCTACGAGCACCGGGGAGCTGTTTTTT
TRBD1	TRBV5-1	TRBJ1-1	NA	CASSLGRQGNTEAFF	TGCGCCAGCAGCTTGGGCCGACAGGGGAACACTGAAGCTTTCTTT
NA	TRBV27	TRBJ1-5	many	CASGGNYQPQHF	TGTGCCAGCGGGGGCAACTATCAGCCCCAGCATTTT
NA	TRBV20-1	TRBJ2-1	NA	CSARRGHEQFF	TGCAGTGCTAGAAGGGGTCATGAGCAGTTCTTC
NA	TRBV14	TRBJ1-5	NA	CASSQAGNQPQHF	TGTGCCAGCAGCCAGGCAGGGAATCAGCCCCAGCATTTT
NA	TRBV7-6	TRBJ1-5	NA	CASSLPGNNQPQHF	TGTGCCAGCAGCTTACCGGGCAACAATCAGCCCCAGCATTTT
NA	TRBV19	TRBJ1-4	NA	CASSIGRGEKLFF	TGTGCCAGTAGTATTGGCCGAGGGGAAAAACTGTTTTTT
NA	TRBV11-2	TRBJ2-5	NA	CASSQGGPGTQETQYF	TGTGCCAGCAGCCAAGGCGGGCCCGGAACCCAAGAGACCCAGTACTTC
NA	TRBV15	TRBJ2-7	few	CATSKDPGGSYEQYF	TGTGCCACCAGCAAAGACCCCGGGGGCTCCTACGAGCAGTACTTC
TRBD1	TRBV27	TRBJ1-5	few	CASSLDRGYQPQHF	TGTGCCAGCAGTTTAGACAGGGGCTATCAGCCCCAGCATTTT
NA	TRBV9	TRBJ2-3	NA	CASSVDSPVRTDTQYF	TGTGCCAGCAGCGTAGATTCTCCAGTCCGCACAGATACGCAGTATTTT
TRBD1	TRBV30	TRBJ2-2	NA	CAWIGTGGTGELFF	TGTGCCTGGATCGGGACAGGTGGAACCGGGGAGCTGTTTTTT
NA	TRBV13	TRBJ2-7	NA	CASSSLHEQYF	TGTGCCAGCAGCTCCCTCCACGAGCAGTACTTC
NA	TRBV7-2	TRBJ2-4	few	CASSSGPIQYF	TGTGCCAGCAGCTCCGGGCCGATTCAGTACTTC
NA	TRBV30	TRBJ1-1	once	CAWSRQGAFF	TGTGCCTGGAGTAGGCAGGGAGCTTTCTTT
NA	TRBV14	TRBJ2-5	NA	CASSQDDVYQETQYF	TGTGCCAGCAGCCAAGATGATGTCTATCAAGAGACCCAGTACTTC
NA	TRBV4-1	TRBJ1-2	NA	CASSQDEATRYGYTF	TGCGCCAGCAGCCAAGATGAGGCAACCCGCTATGGCTACACCTTC
NA	TRBV29-1	TRBJ2-7	few	CSVEKQGTYEQYF	TGCAGCGTTGAGAAGCAGGGAACCTACGAGCAGTACTTC
TRBD1	TRBV5-1	TRBJ2-3	few	CASRPGTGGPTDTQYF	TGCGCCAGCAGACCAGGGACAGGGGGGCCCACAGATACGCAGTATTTT